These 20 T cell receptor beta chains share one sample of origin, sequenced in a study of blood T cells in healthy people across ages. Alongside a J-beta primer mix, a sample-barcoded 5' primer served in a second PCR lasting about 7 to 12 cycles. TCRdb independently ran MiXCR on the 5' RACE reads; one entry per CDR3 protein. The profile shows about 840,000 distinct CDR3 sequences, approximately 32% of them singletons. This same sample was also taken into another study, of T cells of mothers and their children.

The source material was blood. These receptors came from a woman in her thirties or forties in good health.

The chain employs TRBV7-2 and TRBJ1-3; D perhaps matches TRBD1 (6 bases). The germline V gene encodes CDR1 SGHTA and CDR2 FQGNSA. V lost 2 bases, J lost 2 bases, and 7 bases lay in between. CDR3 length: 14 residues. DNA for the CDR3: TGTGCCAGCAGCTTAAACAGGGCTGGAAACACCATATATTTT. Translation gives CASSLNRAGNTIYF.

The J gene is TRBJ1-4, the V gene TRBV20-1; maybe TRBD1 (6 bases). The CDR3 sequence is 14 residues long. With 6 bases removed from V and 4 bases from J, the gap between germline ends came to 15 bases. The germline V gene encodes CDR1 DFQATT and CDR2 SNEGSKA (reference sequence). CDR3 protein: CSAAEGGSNEKLFF. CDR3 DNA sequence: TGCAGTGCAGCCGAAGGGGGGAGTAATGAAAAACTGTTTTTT.

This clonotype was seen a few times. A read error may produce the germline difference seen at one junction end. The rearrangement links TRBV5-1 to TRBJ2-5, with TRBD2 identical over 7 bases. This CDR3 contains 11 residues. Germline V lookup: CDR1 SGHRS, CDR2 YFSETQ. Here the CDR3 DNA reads TGCGCCAGCAAGGCGGGAGAGACCCGGTACTTC. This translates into CASKAGETRYF.

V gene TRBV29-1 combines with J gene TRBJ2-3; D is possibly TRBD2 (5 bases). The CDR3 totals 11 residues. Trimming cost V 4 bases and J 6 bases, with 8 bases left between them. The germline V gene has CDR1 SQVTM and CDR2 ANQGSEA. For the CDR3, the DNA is TGCAGCGTTGTGTGGAGGGATACGCAGTATTTT. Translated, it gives CSVVWRDTQYF.

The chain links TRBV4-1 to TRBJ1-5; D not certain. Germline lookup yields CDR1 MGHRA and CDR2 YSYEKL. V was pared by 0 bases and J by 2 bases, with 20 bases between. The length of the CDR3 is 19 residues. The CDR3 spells CASSQDGRSRGVGNQPQHF. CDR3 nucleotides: TGCGCCAGCAGCCAAGACGGACGTAGCCGGGGAGTAGGCAATCAGCCCCAGCATTTT.

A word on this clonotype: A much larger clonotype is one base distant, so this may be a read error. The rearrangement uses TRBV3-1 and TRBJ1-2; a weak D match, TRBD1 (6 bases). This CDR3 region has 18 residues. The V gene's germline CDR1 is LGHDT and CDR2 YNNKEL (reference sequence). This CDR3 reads CASSLSTGPQLQNYGNTF. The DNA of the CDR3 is TGTGCCAGCAGCCTTTCGACAGGCCCTCAACTACAAAACTATGGCAACACCTTC.

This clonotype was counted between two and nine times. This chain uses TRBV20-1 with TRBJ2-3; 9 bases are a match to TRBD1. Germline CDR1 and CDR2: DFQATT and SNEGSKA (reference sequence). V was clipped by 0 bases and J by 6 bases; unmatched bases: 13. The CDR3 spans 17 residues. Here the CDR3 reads CSARDPQDRGLRDTQYF. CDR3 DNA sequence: TGCAGTGCTAGAGATCCCCAGGACAGGGGATTAAGGGATACGCAGTATTTT.

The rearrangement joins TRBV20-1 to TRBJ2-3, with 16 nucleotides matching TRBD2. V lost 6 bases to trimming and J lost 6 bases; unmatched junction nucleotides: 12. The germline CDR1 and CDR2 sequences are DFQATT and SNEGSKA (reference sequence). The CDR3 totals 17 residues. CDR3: CSAQTRGTSGGGDTQYF. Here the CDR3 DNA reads TGCAGTGCCCAAACACGAGGGACTAGCGGGGGGGGTGATACGCAGTATTTT.

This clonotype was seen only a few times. This CDR3 reads CASSGGQKGTEQFF. The CDR3 DNA reads as TGTGCCAGCAGCGGGGGACAGAAAGGTACTGAGCAGTTCTTC. The chain has TRBV9 and TRBJ2-1, with 7 bases aligning to TRBD1. Germline values: CDR1 SGDLS, CDR2 YYNGEE. This CDR3 has 14 amino acids. J was trimmed by 9 bases and V by 3 bases; bases with no gene match: 9.

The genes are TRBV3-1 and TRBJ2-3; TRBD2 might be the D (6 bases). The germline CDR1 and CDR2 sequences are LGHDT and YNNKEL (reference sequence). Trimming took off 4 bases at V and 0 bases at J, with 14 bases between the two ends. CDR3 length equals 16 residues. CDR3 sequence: CASSRGVAGSTDTQYF. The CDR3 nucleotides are TGTGCCAGCAGCCGCGGAGTGGCGGGGAGCACAGATACGCAGTATTTT.

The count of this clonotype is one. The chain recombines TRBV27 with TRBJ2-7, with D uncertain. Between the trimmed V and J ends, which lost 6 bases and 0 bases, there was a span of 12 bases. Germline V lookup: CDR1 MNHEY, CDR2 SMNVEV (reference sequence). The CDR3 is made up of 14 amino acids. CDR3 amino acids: CASRLTPGSYEQYF. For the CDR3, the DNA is TGTGCCAGCAGGTTGACCCCAGGCTCCTACGAGCAGTACTTC.

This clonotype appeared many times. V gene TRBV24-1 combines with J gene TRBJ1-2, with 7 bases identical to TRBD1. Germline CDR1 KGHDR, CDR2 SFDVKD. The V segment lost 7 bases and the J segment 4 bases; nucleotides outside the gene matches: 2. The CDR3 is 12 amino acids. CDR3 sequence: CATSRTGYGYTF. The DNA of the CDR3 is TGTGCCACCAGCAGGACAGGCTATGGCTACACCTTC.

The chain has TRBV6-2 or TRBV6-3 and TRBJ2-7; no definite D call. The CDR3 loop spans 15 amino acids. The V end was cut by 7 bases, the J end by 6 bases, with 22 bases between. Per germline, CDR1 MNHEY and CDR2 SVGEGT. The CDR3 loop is CASITRRGESREQYF. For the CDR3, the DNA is TGTGCCAGCATTACCAGACGCGGAGAGTCCCGCGAGCAGTACTTC.

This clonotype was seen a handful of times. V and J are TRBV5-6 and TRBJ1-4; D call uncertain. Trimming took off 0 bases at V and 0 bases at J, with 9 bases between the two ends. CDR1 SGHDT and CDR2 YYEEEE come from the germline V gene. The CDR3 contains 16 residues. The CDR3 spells CASSLGAQATNEKLFF. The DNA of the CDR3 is TGTGCCAGCAGCTTGGGGGCCCAAGCAACTAATGAAAAACTGTTTTTT.

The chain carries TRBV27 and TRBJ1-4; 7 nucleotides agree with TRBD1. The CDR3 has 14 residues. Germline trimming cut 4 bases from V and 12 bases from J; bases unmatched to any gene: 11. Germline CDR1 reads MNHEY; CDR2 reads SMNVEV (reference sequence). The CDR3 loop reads CASSSDRQQYELFF. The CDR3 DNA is TGTGCCAGCAGTTCGGACAGGCAACAGTATGAACTGTTTTTT. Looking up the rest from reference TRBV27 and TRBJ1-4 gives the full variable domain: EAQVTQNPRYLITVTGKKLTVTCSQNMNHEYMSWYRQDPGLGLRQIYYSMNVEVTDKGDVPEGYKVSRKEKRNFPLILESPSPNQTSLYFCASSSDRQQYELFFGSGTQLSVL.

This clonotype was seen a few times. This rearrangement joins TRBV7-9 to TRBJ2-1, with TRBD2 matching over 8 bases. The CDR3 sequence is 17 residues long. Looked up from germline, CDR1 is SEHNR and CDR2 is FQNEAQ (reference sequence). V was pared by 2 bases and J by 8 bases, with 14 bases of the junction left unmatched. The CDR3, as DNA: TGTGCCAGCAGCTTAAGGAGGAGCGGGGGCGATCTCGATGAGCAGTTCTTC. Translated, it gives CASSLRRSGGDLDEQFF.

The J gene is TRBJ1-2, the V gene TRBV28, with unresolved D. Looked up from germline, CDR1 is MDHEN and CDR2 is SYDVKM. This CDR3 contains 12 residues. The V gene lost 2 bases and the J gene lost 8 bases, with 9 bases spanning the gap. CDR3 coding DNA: TGTGCCAGCAGTTTAGCACGGCGGGGCTACACCTTC. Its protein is CASSLARRGYTF.

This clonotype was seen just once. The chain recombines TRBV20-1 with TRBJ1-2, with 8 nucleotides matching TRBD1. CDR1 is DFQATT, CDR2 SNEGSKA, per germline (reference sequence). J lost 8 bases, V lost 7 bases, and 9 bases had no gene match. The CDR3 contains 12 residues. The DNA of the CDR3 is TGCAGTGGGACCGGGACAGGAAAAGGCTACACCTTC. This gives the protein CSGTGTGKGYTF.

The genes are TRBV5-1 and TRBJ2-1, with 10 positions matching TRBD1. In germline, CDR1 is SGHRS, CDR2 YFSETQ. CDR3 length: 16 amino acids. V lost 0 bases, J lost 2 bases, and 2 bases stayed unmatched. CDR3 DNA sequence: TGCGCCAGCAGCTTGGGGGACAGGGGACCCTACAATGAGCAGTTCTTC. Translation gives CASSLGDRGPYNEQFF.

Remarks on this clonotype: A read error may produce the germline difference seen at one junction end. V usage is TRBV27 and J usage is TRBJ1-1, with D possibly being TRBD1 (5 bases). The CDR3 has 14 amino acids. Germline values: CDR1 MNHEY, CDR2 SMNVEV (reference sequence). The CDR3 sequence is CAGSYWGMNTEAFF. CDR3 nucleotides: TGTGCCGGCAGTTACTGGGGGATGAACACTGAAGCTTTCTTT.